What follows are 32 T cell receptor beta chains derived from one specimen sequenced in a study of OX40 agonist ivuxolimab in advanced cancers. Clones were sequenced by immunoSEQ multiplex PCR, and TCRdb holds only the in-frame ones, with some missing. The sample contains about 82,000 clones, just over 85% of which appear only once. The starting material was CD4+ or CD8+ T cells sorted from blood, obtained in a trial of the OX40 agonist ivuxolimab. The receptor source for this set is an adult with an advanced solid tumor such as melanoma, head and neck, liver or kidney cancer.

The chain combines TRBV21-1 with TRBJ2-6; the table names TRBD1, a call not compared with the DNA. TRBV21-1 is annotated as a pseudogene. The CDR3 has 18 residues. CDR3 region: CASSHSRQGACGANVLTF. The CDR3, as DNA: TGTGCCAGCAGCCACTCCCGACAGGGGGCCTGTGGGGCCAACGTCCTGACTTTC.

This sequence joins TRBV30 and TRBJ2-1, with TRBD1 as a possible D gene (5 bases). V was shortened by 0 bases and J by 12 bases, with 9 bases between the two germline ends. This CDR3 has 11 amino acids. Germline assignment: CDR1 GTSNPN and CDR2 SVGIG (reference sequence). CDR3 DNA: TGTGCCTGGAGTGTTGGACACCCGCAGTTCTTC. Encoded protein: CAWSVGHPQFF.

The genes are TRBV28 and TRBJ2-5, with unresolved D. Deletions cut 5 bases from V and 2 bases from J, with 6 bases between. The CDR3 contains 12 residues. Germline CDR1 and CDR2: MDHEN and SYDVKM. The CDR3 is CASSPQQETQYF. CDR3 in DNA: TGTGCCAGCAGTCCCCAACAAGAGACCCAGTACTTC.

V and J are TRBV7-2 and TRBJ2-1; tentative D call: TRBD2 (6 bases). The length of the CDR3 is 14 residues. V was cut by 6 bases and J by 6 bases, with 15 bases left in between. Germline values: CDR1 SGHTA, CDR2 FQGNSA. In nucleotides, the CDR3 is TGTGCCAGCAGTGACCGGATCGGGGGCAATGAGCAGTTCTTC. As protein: CASSDRIGGNEQFF. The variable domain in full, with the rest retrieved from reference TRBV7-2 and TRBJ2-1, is GAGVSQSPSNKVTEKGKDVELRCDPISGHTALYWYRQSLGQGLEFLIYFQGNSAPDKSGLPSDRFSAERTGGSVSTLTIQRTQQEDSAVYLCASSDRIGGNEQFFGPGTRLTVL.

Here the CDR3 DNA reads TGTGCCAGCAGTCCAGCGGGTACAGATACGCAGTATTTT. This gives the protein CASSPAGTDTQYF. V and J are TRBV27 and TRBJ2-3; D might be TRBD2 (6 bases). CDR3 length equals 13 residues. V lost 5 bases and J lost 3, with 9 bases in between. Germline CDR1 and CDR2: MNHEY and SMNVEV (reference sequence).

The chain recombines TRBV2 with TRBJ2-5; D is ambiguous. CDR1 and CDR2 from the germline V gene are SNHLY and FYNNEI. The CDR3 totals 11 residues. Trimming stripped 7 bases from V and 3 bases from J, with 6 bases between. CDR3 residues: CASKAEETQYF. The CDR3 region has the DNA TGTGCCAGCAAAGCTGAAGAGACCCAGTACTTC.

For the CDR3, the DNA is TGTGCCAGCAGCCAAGATCTCGTGGGTCATGGCTACACCTTC. It translates to CASSQDLVGHGYTF. The V and J genes are TRBV14 and TRBJ1-2; D unclear. Trimming took 0 bases from V and 6 from J, leaving 11 bases between them. The CDR3 contains 14 residues. Germline V gives CDR1 SGHDN, CDR2 FVKESK.

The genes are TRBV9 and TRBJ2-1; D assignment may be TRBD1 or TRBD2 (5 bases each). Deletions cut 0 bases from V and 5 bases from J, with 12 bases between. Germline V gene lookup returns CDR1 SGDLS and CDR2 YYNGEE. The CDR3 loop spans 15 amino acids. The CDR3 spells CASSVDPLGDNEQFF. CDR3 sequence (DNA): TGTGCCAGCAGCGTAGACCCCTTGGGGGACAATGAGCAGTTCTTC.

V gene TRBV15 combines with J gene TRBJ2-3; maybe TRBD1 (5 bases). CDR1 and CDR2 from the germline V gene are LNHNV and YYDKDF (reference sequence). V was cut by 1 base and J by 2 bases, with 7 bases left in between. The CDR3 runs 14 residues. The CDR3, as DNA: TGTGCCACCAGCAGAGGGGGCTTCACAGATACGCAGTATTTT. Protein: CATSRGGFTDTQYF.

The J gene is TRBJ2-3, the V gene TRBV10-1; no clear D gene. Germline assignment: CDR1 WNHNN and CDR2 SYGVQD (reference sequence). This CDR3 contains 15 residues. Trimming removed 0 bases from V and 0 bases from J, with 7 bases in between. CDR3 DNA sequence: TGCGCCAGCAGTGAGTCATTCGGGAGCACAGATACGCAGTATTTT. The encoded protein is CASSESFGSTDTQYF.

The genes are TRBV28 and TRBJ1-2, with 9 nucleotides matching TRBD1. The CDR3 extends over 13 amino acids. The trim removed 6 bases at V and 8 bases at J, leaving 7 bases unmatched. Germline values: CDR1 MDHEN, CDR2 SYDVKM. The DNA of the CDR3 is TGTGCCAGCAGAGGACAGGGGCCAAGGGGCTACACCTTC. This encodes CASRGQGPRGYTF.

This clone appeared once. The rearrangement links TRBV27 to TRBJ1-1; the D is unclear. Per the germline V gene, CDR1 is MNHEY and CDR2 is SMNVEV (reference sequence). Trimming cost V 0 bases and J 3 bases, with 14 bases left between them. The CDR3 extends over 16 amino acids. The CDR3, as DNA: TGTGCCAGCAGTTTATCGGGTACACTGGGTTACACTGAAGCTTTCTTT. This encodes CASSLSGTLGYTEAFF.

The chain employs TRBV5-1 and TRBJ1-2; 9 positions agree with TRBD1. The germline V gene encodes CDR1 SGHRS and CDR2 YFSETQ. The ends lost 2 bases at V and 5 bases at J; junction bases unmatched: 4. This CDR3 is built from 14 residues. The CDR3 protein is CASSFETGGYGYTF. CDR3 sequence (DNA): TGCGCCAGCAGCTTCGAGACAGGGGGGTATGGCTACACCTTC. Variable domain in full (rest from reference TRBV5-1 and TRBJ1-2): KAGVTQTPRYLIKTRGQQVTLSCSPISGHRSVSWYQQTPGQGLQFLFEYFSETQRNKGNFPGRFSGRQFSNSRSEMNVSTLELGDSALYLCASSFETGGYGYTFGSGTRLTVV.

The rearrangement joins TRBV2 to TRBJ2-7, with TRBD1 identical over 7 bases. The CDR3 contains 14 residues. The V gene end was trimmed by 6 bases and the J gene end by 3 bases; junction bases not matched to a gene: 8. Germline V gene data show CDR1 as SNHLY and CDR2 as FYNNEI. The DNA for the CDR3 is TGTGCCAGCAGAGACGGCAGGGGGATCTACGAGCAGTACTTC. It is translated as CASRDGRGIYEQYF.

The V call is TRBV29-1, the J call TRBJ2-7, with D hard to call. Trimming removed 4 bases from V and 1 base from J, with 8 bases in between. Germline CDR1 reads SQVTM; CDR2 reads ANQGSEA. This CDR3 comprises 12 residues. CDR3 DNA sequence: TGCAGCGTTGCGCCGACTTCCTACGAGCAGTACTTC. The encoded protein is CSVAPTSYEQYF.

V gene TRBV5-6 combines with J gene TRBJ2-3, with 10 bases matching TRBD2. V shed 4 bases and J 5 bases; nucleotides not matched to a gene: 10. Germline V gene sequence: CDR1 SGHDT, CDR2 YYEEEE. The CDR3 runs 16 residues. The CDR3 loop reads CASSPGGLAGVDTQYF. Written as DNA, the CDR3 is TGTGCCAGCAGCCCGGGGGGGCTAGCGGGAGTAGATACGCAGTATTTT.

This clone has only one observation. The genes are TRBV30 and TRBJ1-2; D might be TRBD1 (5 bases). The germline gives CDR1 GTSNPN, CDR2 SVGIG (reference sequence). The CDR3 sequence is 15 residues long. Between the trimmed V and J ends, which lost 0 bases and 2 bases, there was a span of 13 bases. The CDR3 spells CAWSVGGVRNYGYTF. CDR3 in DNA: TGTGCCTGGAGTGTTGGGGGGGTAAGAAACTATGGCTACACCTTC.

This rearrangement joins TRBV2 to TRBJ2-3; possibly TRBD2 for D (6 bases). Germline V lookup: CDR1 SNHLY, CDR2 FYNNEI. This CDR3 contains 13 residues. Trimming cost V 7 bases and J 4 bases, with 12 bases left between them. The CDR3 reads CASNSGEADTQYF. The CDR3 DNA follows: TGTGCCAGCAACTCGGGAGAGGCAGATACGCAGTATTTT.

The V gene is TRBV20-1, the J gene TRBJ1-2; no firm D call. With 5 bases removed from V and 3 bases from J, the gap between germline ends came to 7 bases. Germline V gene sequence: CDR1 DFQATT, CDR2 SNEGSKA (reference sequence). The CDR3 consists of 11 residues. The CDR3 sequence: CSASFDYGYTF. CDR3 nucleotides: TGCAGTGCTTCGTTTGACTATGGCTACACCTTC.

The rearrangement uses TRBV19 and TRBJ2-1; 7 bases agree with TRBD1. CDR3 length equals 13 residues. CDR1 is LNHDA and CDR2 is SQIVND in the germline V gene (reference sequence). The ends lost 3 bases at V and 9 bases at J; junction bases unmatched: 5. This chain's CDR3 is CASSIKGGFEQFF. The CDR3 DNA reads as TGTGCCAGTAGTATTAAAGGGGGCTTTGAGCAGTTCTTC.

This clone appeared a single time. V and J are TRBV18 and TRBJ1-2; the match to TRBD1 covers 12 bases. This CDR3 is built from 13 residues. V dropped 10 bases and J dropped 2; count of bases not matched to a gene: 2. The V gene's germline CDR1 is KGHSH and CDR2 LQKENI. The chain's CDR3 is CATGTGGNYGYTF. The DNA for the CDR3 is TGTGCCACCGGGACAGGGGGCAACTATGGCTACACCTTC.

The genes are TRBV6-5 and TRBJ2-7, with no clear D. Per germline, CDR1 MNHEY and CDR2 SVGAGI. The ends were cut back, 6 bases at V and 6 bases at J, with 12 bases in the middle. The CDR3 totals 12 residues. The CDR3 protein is CASRAGLAEQYF. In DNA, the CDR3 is TGTGCCAGCAGGGCCGGTTTAGCCGAGCAGTACTTC.

The CDR3 nucleotides read TGTGCCGAACAAGTCGGGACAGATACGCAGTATTTT. This gives the protein CAEQVGTDTQYF. The chain links TRBV7-9 to TRBJ2-3, with D hard to call. The CDR3 sequence is 12 residues long. Trimming left V 11 bases short and J 3 bases short, with 12 bases between. Germline CDR1 reads SEHNR; CDR2 reads FQNEAQ (reference sequence).

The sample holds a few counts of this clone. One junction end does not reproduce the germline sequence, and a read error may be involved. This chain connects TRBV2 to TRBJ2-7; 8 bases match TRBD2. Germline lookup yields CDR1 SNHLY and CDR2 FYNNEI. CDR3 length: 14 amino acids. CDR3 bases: TGTGCCAGCAGTCAAGCGGGAGACGGGTACGAGCAGTACTTC. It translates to CASSQAGDGYEQYF.

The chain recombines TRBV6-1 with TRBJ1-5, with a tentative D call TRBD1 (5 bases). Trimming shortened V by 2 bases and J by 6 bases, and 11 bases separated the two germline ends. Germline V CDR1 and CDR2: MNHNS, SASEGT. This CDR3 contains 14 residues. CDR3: CASSETGGRQPQHF. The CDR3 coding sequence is TGTGCCAGCAGTGAAACCGGGGGACGTCAGCCCCAGCATTTT.

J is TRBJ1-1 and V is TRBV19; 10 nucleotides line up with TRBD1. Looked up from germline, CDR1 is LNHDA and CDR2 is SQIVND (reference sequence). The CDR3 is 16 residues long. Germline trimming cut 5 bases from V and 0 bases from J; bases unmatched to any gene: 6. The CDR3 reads CASSGWTGGLNTEAFF. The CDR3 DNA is TGTGCCAGTAGTGGATGGACAGGGGGACTGAACACTGAAGCTTTCTTT.

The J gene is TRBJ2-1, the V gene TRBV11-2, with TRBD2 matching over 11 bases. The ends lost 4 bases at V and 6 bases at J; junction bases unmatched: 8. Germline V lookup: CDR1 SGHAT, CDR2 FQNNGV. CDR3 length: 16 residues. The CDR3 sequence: CASSSILAGEVNEQFF. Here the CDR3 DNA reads TGTGCCAGCAGCTCGATACTAGCGGGAGAGGTCAATGAGCAGTTCTTC.

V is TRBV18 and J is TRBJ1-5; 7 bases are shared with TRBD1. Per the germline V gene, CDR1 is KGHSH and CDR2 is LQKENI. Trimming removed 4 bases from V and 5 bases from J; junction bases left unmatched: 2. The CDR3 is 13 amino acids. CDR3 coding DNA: TGTGCCAGCTCACGCGACAGGGATCAGCCCCAGCATTTT. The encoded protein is CASSRDRDQPQHF.

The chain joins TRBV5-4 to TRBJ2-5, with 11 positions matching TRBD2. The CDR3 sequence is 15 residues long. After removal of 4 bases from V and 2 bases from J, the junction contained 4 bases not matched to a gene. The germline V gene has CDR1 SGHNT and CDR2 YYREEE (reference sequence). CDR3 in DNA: TGTGCCAGCAGCCAAGGGACTAGCGGACAAGAGACCCAGTACTTC. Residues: CASSQGTSGQETQYF.

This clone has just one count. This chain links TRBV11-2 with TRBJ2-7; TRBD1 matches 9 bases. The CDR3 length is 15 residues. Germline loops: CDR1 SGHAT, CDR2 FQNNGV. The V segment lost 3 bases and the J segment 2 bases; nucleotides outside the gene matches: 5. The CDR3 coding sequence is TGTGCCAGCAGCTTTCTCCGACAGGGGGCCTACGAGCAGTACTTC. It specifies CASSFLRQGAYEQYF.

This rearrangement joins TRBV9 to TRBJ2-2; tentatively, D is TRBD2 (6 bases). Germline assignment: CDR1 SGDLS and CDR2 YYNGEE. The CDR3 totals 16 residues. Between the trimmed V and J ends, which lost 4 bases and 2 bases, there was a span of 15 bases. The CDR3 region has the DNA TGTGCCAGCAGCCAAACTATAGCGGCTAACACCGGGGAGCTGTTTTTT. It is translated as CASSQTIAANTGELFF.

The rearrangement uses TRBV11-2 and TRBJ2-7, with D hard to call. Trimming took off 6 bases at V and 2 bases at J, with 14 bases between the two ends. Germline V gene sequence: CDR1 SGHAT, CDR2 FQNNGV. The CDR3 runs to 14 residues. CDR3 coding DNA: TGTGCCAGCAGTCGGGCGCGGAGCGCCTACGAGCAGTACTTC. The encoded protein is CASSRARSAYEQYF.